This TCR beta chain was observed in a study of identical twins. Germline V gives CDR1 SGHRS, CDR2 YFSETQ. V lost 4 bases and J lost 0; bases outside the gene matches: 3. There are 15 residues in the CDR3. Findings and limits, study-wide: Models underestimated TCR alpha sharing (out-of-frame) in monozygotic twins. A partial confounding effect on zero-insertion analyses could come from invariant MAIT and iNKT cells.

Turning to this clonotype: Antigen unknown.

A universal primer binding site was introduced by template switching. The final cDNA contained unique molecular identifiers. MiXCR, run by TCRdb on the 5' RACE reads, gives a single entry per CDR3 protein. The sample holds approximately 220,000 distinct CDR3 sequences, around 6.8% seen once. Donors uniformly comprised healthy Caucasians. These data were also filed under a second study, of yellow fever vaccine responses in identical twins.

The chain combines TRBV5-1 with TRBJ2-2; the match to TRBD1 covers 7 bases. This sequence was found in a woman in her late teens or twenties in good health. The sample consisted of memory (CD45RO+) T cells sorted from blood. Written as DNA, the CDR3 is TGCGCCAGCAGCGAAGGACAGGCGAACACCGGGGAGCTGTTTTTT. It is translated as CASSEGQANTGELFF.